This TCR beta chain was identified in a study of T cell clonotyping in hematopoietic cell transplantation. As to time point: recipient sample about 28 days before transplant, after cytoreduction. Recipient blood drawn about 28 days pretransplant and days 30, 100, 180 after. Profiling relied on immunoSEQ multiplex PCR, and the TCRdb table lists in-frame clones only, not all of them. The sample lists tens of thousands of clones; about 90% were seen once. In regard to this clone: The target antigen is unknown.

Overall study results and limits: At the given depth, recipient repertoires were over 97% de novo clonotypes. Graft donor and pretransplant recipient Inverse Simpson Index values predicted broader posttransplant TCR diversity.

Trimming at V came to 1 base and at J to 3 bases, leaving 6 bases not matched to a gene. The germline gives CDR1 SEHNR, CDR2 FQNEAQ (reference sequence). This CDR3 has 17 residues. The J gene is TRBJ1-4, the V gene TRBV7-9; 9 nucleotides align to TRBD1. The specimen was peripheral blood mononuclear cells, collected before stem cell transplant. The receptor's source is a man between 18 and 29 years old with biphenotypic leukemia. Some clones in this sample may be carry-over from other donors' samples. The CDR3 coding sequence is TGTGCCAGCAGCTTAGTCGGACAGGGGACCCCTAATGAAAAACTGTTTTTT. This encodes CASSLVGQGTPNEKLFF. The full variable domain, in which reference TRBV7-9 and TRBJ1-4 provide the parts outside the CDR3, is DTGVSQNPRHKITKRGQNVTFRCDPISEHNRLYWYRQTLGQGPEFLTYFQNEAQLEKSRLLSDRFSAERPKGSFSTLEIQRTEQGDSAMYLCASSLVGQGTPNEKLFFGSGTQLSVL.